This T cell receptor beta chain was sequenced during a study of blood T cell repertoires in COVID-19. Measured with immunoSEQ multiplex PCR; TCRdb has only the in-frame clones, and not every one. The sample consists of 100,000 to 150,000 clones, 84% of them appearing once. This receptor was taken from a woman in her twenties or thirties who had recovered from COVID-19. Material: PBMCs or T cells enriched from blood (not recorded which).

CDR3 sequence: CASSLLPGQGPKNIQYF. The CDR3 nucleotides are TGTGCCAGCAGCTTGTTGCCGGGACAGGGTCCCAAAAACATTCAGTACTTC. The chain combines TRBV7-6 with TRBJ2-4; 9 bases are a match to TRBD1. V was clipped by 3 bases and J by 2 bases; unmatched bases: 8. Looked up from germline, CDR1 is SGHVS and CDR2 is FNYEAQ. The CDR3 is 17 residues long.